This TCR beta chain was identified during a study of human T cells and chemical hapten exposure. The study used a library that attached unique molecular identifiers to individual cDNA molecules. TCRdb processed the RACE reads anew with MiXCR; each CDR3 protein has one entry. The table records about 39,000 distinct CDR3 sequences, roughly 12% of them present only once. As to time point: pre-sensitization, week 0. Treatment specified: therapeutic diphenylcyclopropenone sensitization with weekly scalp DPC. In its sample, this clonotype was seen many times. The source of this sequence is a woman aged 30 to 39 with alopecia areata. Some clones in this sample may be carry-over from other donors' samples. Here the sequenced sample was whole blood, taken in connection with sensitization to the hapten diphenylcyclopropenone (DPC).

DNA of the CDR3: TGCAGTGCTAGAGGGTCGACTTTAAGAACCCAGTACTTC. Residues: CSARGSTLRTQYF. This chain connects TRBV20-1 to TRBJ2-5; no firm D call. Germline lookup yields CDR1 DFQATT and CDR2 SNEGSKA (reference sequence). Trimming left V 1 base short and J 8 bases short, with 14 bases between. The CDR3 consists of 13 residues.